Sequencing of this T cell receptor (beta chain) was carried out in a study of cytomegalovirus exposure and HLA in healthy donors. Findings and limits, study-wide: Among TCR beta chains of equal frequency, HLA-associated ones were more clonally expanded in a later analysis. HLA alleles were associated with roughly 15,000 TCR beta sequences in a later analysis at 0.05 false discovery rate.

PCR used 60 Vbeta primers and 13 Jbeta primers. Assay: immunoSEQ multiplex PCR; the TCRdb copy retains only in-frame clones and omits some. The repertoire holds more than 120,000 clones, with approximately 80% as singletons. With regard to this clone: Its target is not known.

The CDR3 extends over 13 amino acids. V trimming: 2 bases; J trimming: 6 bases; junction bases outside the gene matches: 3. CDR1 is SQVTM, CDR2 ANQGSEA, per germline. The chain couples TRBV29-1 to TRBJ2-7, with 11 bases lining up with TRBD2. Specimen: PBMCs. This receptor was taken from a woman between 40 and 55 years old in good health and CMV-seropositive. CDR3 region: CSVELTSGTEQYF. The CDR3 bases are TGCAGCGTTGAATTGACTAGCGGGACCGAGCAGTACTTC.